A few counts support the clone carrying this T cell receptor beta chain. Its antigen is not identified. This specimen comes from a study of early T cells in non-severe SARS-CoV-2 infection. Overall study context: Unsorted whole-blood RNA was sequenced in bulk, leaving chains unpaired. Broader study findings: VDJdb matching favored anti-spike CD8 responses, missing private and CD4 specificities.

From germline, CDR1 is SQVTM and CDR2 ANQGSEA. The CDR3 is 12 residues long. Losses at the gene ends were 6 bases for V and 8 bases for J; bases not matched to a gene: 7. In the library, individual cDNA molecules carried attached unique molecular identifiers. One entry per CDR3 protein, called by TCRdb with MiXCR from the 5' RACE reads. The data contain 55,000 to 80,000 distinct CDR3 sequences, around 10% of them singletons. The sequenced sample consisted of whole blood. This receptor was obtained from an adult who was a healthcare worker with PCR-confirmed SARS-CoV-2 infection or an uninfected control (not recorded which). The chain couples TRBV29-1 to TRBJ2-1; 7 positions match TRBD1. The CDR3 DNA reads as TGCAGCGTGGTAACCGACAGGGATGAGCAGTTCTTC. Translation: CSVVTDRDEQFF.